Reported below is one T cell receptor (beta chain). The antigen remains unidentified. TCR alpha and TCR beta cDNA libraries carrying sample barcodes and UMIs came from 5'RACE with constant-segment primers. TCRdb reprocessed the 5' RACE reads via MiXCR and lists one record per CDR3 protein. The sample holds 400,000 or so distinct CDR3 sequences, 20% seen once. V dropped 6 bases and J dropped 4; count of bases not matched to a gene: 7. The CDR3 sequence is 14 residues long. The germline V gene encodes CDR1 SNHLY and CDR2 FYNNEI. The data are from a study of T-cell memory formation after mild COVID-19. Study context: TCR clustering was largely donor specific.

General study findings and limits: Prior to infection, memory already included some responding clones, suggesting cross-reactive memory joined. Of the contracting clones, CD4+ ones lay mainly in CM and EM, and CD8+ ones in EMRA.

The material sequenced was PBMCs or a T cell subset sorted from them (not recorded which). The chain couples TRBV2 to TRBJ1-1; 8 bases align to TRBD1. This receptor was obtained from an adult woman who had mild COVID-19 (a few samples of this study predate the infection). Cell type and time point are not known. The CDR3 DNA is TGTGCCAGCAGAGCCCAGGGGGCGGGCACTGAAGCTTTCTTT. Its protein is CASRAQGAGTEAFF.